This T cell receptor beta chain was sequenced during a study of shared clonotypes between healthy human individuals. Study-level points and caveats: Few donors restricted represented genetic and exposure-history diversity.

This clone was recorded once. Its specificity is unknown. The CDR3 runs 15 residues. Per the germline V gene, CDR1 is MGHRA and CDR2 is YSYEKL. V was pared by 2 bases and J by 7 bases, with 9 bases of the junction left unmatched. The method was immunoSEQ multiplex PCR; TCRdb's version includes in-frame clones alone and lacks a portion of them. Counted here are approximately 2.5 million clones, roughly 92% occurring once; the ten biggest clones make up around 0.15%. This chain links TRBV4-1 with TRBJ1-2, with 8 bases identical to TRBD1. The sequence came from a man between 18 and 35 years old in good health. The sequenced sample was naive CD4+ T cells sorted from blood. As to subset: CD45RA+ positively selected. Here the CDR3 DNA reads TGCGCCAGCAGCCAAATCGTGACAGGGGCTTCTGGCTACACCTTC. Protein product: CASSQIVTGASGYTF.